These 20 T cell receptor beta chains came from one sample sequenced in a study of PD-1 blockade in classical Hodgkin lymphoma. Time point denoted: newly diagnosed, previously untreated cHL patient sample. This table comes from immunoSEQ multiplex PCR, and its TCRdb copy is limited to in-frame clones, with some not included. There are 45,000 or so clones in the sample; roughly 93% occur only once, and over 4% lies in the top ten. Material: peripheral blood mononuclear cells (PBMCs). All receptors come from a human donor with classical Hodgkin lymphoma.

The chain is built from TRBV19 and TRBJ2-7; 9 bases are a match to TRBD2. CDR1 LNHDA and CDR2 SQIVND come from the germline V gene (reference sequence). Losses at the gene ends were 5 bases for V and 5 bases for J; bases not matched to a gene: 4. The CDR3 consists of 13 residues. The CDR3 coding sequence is TGTGCCAGTAGTTGGCGGGAGGGAAACGAGCAGTACTTC. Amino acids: CASSWREGNEQYF.

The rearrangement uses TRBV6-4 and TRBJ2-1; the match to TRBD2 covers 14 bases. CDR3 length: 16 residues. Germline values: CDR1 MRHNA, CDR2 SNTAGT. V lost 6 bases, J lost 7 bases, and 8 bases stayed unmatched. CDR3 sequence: CASSALTSGRANEQFF. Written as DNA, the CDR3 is TGTGCCAGCAGCGCCCTGACTAGCGGGAGGGCGAATGAGCAGTTCTTC.

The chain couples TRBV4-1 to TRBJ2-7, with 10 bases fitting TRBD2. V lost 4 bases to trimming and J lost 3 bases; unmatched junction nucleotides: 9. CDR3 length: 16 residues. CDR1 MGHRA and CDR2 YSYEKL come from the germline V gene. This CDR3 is CASSPSGRGGRYEQYF. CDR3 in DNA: TGCGCCAGCAGCCCTAGCGGGAGAGGCGGTCGCTACGAGCAGTACTTC.

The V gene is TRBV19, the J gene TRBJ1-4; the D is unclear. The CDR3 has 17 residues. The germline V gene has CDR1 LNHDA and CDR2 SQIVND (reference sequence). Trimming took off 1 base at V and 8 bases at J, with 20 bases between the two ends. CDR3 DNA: TGTGCCAGTAGTATAGGTGGATTTAAAACTGGAGGGGAAAAACTGTTTTTT. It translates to CASSIGGFKTGGEKLFF.

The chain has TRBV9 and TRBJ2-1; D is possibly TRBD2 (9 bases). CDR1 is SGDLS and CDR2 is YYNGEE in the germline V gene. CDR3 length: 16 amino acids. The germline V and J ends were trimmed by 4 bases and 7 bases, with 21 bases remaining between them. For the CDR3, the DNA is TGTGCCAGCAGCCCCAGGGGGCTAGCGGGACTGAATGAGCAGTTCTTC. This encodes CASSPRGLAGLNEQFF.

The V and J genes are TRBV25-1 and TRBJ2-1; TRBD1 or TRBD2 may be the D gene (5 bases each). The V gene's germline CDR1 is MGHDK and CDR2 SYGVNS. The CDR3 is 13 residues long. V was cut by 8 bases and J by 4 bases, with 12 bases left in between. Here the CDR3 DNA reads TGTGCCAGCCTGGGACCGCCGTACAATGAGCAGTTCTTC. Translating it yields CASLGPPYNEQFF.

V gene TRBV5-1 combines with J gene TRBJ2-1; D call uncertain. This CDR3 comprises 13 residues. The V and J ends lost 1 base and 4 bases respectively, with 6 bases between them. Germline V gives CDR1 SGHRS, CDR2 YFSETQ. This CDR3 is CASSLRQYNEQFF. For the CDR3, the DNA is TGCGCCAGCAGCTTGAGGCAGTACAATGAGCAGTTCTTC.

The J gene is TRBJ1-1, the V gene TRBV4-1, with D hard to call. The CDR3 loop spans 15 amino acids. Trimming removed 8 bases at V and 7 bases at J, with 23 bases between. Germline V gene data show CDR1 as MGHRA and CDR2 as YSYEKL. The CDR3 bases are TGCGCCAGCCGCCTCGAACGCGCAGCTGGGTATGAAGCTTTCTTT. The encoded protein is CASRLERAAGYEAFF.

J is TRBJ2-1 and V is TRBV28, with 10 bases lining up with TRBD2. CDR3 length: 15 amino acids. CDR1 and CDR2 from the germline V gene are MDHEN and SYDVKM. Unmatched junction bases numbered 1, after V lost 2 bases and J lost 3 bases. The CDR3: CASSLTSGNYNEQFF. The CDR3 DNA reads TGTGCCAGCAGTTTAACTAGCGGGAACTACAATGAGCAGTTCTTC.

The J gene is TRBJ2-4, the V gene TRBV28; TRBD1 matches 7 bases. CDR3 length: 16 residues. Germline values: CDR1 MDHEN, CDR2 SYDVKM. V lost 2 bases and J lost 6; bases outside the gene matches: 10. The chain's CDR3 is CASSLATWTGLNIQYF. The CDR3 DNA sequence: TGTGCCAGCAGTTTAGCCACCTGGACAGGTCTAAACATTCAGTACTTC.

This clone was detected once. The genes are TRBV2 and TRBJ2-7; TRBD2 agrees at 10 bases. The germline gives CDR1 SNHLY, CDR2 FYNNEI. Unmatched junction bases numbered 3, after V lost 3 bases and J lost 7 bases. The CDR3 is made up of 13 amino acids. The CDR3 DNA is TGTGCCAGCAGTGAGGTACTAGCGGGGGAGCAGTACGTC. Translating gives CASSEVLAGEQYV.

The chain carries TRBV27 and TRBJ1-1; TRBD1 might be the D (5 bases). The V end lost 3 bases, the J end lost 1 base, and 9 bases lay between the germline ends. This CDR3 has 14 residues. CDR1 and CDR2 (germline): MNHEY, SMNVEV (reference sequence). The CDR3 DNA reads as TGTGCCAGCAGTTTGGGGGTCAGGAACACTGAAGCTTTCTTT. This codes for CASSLGVRNTEAFF.

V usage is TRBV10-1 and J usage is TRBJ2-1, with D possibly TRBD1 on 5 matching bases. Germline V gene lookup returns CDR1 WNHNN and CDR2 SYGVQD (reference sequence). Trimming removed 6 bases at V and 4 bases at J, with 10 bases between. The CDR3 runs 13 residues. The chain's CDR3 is CASREDTYNEQFF. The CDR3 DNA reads TGCGCCAGCAGAGAGGACACGTACAATGAGCAGTTCTTC.

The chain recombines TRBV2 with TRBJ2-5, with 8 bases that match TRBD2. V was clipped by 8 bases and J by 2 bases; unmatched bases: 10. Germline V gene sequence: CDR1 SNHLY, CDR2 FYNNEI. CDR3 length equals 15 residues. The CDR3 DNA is TGTGCCAGCTCCCCGGTAGCGGGGCCACAAGAGACCCAGTACTTC. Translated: CASSPVAGPQETQYF.

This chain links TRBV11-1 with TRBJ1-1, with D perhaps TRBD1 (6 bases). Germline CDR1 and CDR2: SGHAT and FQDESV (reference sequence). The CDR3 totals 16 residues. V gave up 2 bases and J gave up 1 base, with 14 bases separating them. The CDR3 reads CASSLNRQAKNTEAFF. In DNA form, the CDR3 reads TGTGCCAGCAGCTTAAACCGACAGGCAAAGAACACTGAAGCTTTCTTT.

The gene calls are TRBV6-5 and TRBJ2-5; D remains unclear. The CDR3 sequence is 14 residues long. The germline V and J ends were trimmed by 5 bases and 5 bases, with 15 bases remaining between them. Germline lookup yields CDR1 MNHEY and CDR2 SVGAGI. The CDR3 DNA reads TGTGCCAGCAGTACCCGGACCGCCGTGGAGACCCAGTACTTC. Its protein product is CASSTRTAVETQYF.

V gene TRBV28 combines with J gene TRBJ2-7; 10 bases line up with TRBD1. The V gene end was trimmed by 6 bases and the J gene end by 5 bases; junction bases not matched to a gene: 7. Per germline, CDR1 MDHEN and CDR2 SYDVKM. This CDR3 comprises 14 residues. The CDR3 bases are TGTGCCAGCAGAAGACAGGGGGCATCCCACGAGCAGTACTTC. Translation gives CASRRQGASHEQYF.

CDR3 in amino acids: CASSQDRLSTEAFF. The CDR3 nucleotides are TGCGCCAGCAGCCAGGACAGGCTATCAACTGAAGCTTTCTTT. This rearrangement joins TRBV5-1 to TRBJ1-1; 7 bases agree with TRBD1. Germline assignment: CDR1 SGHRS and CDR2 YFSETQ. This CDR3 has 14 amino acids. The V and J ends lost 4 bases and 5 bases, in that order; junction bases with no gene match: 8.

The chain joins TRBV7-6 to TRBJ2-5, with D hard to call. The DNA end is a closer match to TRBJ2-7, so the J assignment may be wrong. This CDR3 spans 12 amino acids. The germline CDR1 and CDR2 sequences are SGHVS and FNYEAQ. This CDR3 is CASSSSSYEQYF. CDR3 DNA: TGTGCCAGCAGCTCCAGCTCCTACGAGCAGTACTTC.

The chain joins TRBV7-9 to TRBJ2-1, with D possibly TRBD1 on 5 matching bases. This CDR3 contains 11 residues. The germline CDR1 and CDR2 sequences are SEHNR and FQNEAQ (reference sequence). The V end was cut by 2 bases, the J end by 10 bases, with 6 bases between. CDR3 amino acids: CASSLRGEQFF. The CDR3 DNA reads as TGTGCCAGCAGCTTAAGGGGAGAGCAGTTCTTC.